Following are 2 T cell receptor beta chains from one sample sequenced in a study of early T cells in non-severe SARS-CoV-2 infection. From the 5' RACE reads, TCRdb called clonotypes with MiXCR, one entry per CDR3 protein. This table has some 70,000 distinct CDR3 sequences, about 9% appearing once. The sequenced sample consisted of whole blood. The receptors derive from an adult who was a healthcare worker with PCR-confirmed SARS-CoV-2 infection or an uninfected control (not recorded which).

This clonotype occurred many times. The chain links TRBV10-3 to TRBJ1-1; D ambiguous. Looked up from germline, CDR1 is ENHRY and CDR2 is SYGVKD. The V end lost 0 bases, the J end lost 1 base, and 6 bases lay between the germline ends. The length of the CDR3 is 14 residues. CDR3 DNA: TGTGCCATCAGTGAGTCGAAATCGAACACTGAAGCTTTCTTT. Translated, it gives CAISESKSNTEAFF.

This clonotype was seen only a few times. CDR3 sequence (DNA): TGTGCCGCGACGGAGGCCCCGGGGCAAGAGACCCAGTACTTC. Protein: CAATEAPGQETQYF. This chain uses TRBV10-3 with TRBJ2-5, with D tentatively TRBD2 (5 bases). The germline V and J ends were trimmed by 11 bases and 2 bases, with 18 bases remaining between them. CDR1 and CDR2 (germline): ENHRY, SYGVKD. The CDR3 sequence is 14 residues long.